A selection of T cell receptor beta chains follows, all from one sample in a study of T-cell memory formation after mild COVID-19. TCRdb recomputed calls from the 5' RACE reads with MiXCR, one row per CDR3 protein. The sample contains approximately 560,000 distinct CDR3 sequences, about 18% of which appear only once. The sequencing sample was made of PBMCs or a T cell subset sorted from them (not recorded which). These receptors came from an adult woman who had mild COVID-19 (a few samples of this study predate the infection). Cell type and time point are not known. Each CDR3 is given without its conserved first and last residue.

j_call,v_call,cdr3_aa
TRBJ1-1,TRBV19,ASSIIPRNTEAF
TRBJ2-5,TRBV6-6,ASSYQGRTQETQY
TRBJ1-6,TRBV6-2/TRBV6-3,ASVQGNSPLH
TRBJ2-7,TRBV18,ASSPTGFYEQY
TRBJ2-4,TRBV14,ASSRGLEITKNIQY
TRBJ2-3,TRBV7-9,ASSPAVGTDTQY
TRBJ2-5,TRBV25-1,ASRTRETQY
TRBJ2-3,TRBV25-1,ASTREQGIGTDTQY
TRBJ2-1,TRBV30,AWSAMRYNEQF
TRBJ2-3,TRBV24-1,ATSDPSGPSTDTQY
TRBJ1-5,TRBV7-9,ASSSEVGGNQPQH
TRBJ1-5,TRBV10-3,AISESGGNYQPQH
TRBJ1-1,TRBV10-3,AIRSGTGNPTEAF
TRBJ1-6,TRBV5-4,ASSFTGGDSPLH
TRBJ2-4,TRBV20-1,SARHGRNIQY
TRBJ2-7,TRBV6-2/TRBV6-3,ASSQQGGYEQY
TRBJ2-5,TRBV7-3,ASSSSGQGDDETQY
TRBJ2-5,TRBV14,ASSHRLLETQY
TRBJ2-7,TRBV5-1,ASSLAVGDQYEQY
TRBJ2-3,TRBV12-3/TRBV12-4,ASSYRLGTSGTDTQY
TRBJ2-1,TRBV3-1,ASSLGDYHNEQF
TRBJ2-3,TRBV14,ASSAQGPRSAQY
TRBJ1-3,TRBV7-2,ASSPGPGRGTGNTIY
TRBJ2-2,TRBV5-5,ASSLYIQHTGELF
TRBJ2-1,TRBV11-2,ASSFFVLYEQF
TRBJ2-1,TRBV9,ASMGTGGGNEQF